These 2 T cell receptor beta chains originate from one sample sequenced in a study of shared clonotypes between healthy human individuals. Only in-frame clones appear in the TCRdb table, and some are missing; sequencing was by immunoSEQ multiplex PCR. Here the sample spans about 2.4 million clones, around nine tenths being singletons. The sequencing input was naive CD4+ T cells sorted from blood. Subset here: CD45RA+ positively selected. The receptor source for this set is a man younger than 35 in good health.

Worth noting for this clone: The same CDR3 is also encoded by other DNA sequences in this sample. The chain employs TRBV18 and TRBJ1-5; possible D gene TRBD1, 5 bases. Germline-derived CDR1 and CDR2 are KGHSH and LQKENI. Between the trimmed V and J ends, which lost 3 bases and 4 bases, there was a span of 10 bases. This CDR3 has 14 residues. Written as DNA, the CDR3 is TGTGCCAGCTCACCGGGGGGAGGTAATCAGCCCCAGCATTTT. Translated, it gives CASSPGGGNQPQHF.

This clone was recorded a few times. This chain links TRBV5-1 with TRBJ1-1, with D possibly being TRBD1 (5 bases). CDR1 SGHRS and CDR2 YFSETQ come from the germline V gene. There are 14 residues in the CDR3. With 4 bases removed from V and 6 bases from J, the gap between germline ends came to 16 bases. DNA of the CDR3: TGCGCCAGCAGCCCAATGGGGGGATCCCCTGAAGCTTTCTTT. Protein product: CASSPMGGSPEAFF.